Here is one T cell receptor (beta chain) with its context. The antigen it binds to is not known. The instrument given in TCRdb is Illumina MiSeq. TCRdb reprocessed the reads and assigns one entry to each CDR3 protein sequence, leaving out DNA. The sample table gives about 5,600 distinct CDR3 sequences. The ten largest clonotypes hold 5.9% of the sample. The data belong to a study of diagnostic markers for celiac disease (dated by TCRdb to the early 2020s). CDR1 WSHSY and CDR2 SAAADI are derived from the germline V gene. The cysteine opens and the phenylalanine closes a CDR3 of 14 amino acids. The record lacks a DNA sequence.

The chain was built from TRBV10-2 and TRBJ1-4. This sequence was found in a human donor. This table probably holds off-target reads from a library built for another chain. Material: either unsorted cells or a sorted T cell fraction (not recorded which). This receptor carries the CDR3 CASSDGRSREKLFF.